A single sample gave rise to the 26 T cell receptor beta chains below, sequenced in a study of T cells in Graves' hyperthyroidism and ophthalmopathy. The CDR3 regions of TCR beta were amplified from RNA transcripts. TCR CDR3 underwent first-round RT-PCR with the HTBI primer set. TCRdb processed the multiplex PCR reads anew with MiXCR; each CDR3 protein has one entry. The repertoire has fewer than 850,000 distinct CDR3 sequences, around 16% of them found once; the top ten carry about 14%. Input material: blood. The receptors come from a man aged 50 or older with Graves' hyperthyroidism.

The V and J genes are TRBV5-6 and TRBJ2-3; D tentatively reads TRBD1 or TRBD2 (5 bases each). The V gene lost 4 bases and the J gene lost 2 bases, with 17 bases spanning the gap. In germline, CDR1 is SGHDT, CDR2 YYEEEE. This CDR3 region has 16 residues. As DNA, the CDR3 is TGTGCCAGCAGCCCCGGGGCTAGCCGATACACAGATACGCAGTATTTT. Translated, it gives CASSPGASRYTDTQYF.

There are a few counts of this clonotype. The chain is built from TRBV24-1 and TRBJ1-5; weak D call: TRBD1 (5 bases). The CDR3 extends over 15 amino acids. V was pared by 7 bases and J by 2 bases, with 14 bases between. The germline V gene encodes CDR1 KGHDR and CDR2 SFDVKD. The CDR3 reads CATSPKGPGNQPQHF. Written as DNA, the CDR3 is TGTGCCACCAGCCCGAAGGGGCCAGGCAATCAGCCCCAGCATTTT.

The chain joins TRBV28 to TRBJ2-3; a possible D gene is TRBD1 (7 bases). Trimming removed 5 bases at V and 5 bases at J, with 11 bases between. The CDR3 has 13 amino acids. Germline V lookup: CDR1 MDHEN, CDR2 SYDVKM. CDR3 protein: CASSPGGKDTQYF. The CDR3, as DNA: TGTGCCAGCAGTCCAGGGGGGAAAGATACGCAGTATTTT.

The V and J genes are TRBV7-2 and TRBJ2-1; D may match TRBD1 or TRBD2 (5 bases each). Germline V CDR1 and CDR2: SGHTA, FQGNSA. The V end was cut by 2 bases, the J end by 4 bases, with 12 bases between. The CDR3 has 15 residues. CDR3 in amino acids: CASSLRGAQYNEQFF. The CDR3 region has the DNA TGTGCCAGCAGCTTAAGAGGGGCACAGTACAATGAGCAGTTCTTC.

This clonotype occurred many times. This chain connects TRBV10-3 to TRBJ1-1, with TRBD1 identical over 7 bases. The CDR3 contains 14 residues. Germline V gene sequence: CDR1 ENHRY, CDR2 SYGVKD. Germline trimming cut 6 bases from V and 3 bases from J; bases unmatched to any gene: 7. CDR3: CAIRRQGGDTEAFF. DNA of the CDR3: TGTGCCATCAGAAGACAGGGTGGCGACACTGAAGCTTTCTTT.

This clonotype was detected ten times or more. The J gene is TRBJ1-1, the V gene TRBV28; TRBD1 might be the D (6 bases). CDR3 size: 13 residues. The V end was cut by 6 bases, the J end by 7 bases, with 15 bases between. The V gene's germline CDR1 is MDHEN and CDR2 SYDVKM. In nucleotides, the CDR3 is TGTGCCAGCAGCCCACACAGGGAAGTTGAAGCTTTCTTT. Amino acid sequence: CASSPHREVEAFF.

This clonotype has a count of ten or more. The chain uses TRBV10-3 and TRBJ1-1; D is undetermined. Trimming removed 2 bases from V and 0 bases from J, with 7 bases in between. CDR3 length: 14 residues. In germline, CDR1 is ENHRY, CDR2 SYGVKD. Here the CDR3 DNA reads TGTGCCATCAGTGAGACCATAATGAACACTGAAGCTTTCTTT. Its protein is CAISETIMNTEAFF.

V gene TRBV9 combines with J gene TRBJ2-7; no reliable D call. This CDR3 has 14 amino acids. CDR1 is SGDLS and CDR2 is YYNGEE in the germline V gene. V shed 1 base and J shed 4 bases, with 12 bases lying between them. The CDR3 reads CASSVSQDAYEQYF. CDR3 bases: TGTGCCAGCAGCGTAAGTCAGGATGCATACGAGCAGTACTTC. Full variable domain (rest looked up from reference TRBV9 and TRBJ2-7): DSGVTQTPKHLITATGQRVTLRCSPRSGDLSVYWYQQSLDQGLQFLIQYYNGEERAKGNILERFSAQQFPDLHSELNLSSLELGDSALYFCASSVSQDAYEQYFGPGTRLTVT.

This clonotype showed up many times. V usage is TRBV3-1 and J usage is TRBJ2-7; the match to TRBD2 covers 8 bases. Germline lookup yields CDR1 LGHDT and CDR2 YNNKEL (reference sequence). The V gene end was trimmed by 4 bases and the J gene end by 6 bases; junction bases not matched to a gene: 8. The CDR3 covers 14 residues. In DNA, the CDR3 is TGTGCCAGCAGCCCTAATCGCGCGGGAGGCGAGCAGTACTTC. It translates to CASSPNRAGGEQYF.

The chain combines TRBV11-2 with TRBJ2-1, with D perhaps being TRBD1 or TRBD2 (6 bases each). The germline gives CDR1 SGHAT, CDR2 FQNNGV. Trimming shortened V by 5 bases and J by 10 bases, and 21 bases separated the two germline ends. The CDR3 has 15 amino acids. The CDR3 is CASSPEGGFRSEQFF. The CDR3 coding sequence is TGTGCCAGCAGCCCGGAAGGGGGGTTTAGATCGGAGCAGTTCTTC.

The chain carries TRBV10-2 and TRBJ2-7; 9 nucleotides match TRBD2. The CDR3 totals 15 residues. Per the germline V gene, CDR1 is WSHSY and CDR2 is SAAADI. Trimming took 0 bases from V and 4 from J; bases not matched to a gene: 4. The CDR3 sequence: CASSESRLAGYEQYF. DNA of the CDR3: TGCGCCAGCAGTGAGTCACGGCTAGCGGGGTACGAGCAGTACTTC.

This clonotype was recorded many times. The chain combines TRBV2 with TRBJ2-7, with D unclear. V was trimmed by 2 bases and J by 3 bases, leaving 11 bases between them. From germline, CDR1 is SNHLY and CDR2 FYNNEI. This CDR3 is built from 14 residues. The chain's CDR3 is CASSESASFYEQYF. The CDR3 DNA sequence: TGTGCCAGCAGTGAATCAGCGTCATTCTACGAGCAGTACTTC.

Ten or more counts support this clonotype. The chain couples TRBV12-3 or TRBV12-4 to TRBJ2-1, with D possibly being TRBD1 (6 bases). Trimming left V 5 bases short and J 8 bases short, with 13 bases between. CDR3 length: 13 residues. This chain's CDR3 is CASSPPRGDEQFF. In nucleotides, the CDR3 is TGTGCCAGCAGTCCCCCCAGGGGCGATGAGCAGTTCTTC.

CDR3 coding DNA: TGCGCCAGCAGCCATGCGGGGTACTATGGCTACACCTTC. Translating gives CASSHAGYYGYTF. The chain recombines TRBV4-1 with TRBJ1-2, with unresolved D. The CDR3 covers 13 residues. Germline CDR1 MGHRA, CDR2 YSYEKL. V was trimmed by 3 bases and J by 3 bases, leaving 8 bases between them.

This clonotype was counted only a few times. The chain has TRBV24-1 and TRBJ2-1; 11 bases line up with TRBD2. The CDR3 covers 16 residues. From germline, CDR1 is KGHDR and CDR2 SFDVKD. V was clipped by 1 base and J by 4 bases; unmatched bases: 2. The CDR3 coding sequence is TGTGCCACCAGTGATTTTAGCGGGGGGGATTACAATGAGCAGTTCTTC. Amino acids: CATSDFSGGDYNEQFF.

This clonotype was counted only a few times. The CDR3 reads CASSELGYTGELFF. The CDR3 nucleotides are TGTGCCAGCAGTGAATTGGGATACACCGGGGAGCTGTTTTTT. The V gene is TRBV6-1, the J gene TRBJ2-2, with D uncertain. V was cut by 2 bases and J by 3 bases, with 7 bases left in between. This CDR3 is 14 amino acids long. Per germline, CDR1 MNHNS and CDR2 SASEGT.

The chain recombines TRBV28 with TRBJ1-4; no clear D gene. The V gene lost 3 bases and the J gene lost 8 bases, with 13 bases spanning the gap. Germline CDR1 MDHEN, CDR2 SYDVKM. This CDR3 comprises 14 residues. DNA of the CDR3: TGTGCCAGCAGTTTTTCAGTTCCTCCCGAAAAACTGTTTTTT. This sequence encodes CASSFSVPPEKLFF.

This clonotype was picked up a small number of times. The CDR3 bases are TGTGCCAGCAGTTTAGAGACAGGGGGAGTATCCGAGCAGTACTTC. Amino acids: CASSLETGGVSEQYF. V usage is TRBV12-3 or TRBV12-4 and J usage is TRBJ2-7; 9 positions match TRBD1. The CDR3 has 15 residues. The trim removed 1 base at V and 6 bases at J, leaving 7 bases unmatched.

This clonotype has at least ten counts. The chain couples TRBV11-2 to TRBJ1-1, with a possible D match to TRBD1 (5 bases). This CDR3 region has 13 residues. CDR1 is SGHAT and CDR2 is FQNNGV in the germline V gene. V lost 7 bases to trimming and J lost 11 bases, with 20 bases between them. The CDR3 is CASTGGYKTRAFF. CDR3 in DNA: TGTGCCAGCACCGGGGGTTACAAGACAAGGGCTTTCTTT.

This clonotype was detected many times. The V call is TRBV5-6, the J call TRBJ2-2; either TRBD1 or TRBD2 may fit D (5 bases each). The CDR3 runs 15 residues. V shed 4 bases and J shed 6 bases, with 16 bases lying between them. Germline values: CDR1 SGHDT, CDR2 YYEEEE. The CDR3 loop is CASSLLGERPGELFF. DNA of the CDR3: TGTGCCAGCAGCCTCCTGGGGGAGCGCCCCGGGGAGCTGTTTTTT.

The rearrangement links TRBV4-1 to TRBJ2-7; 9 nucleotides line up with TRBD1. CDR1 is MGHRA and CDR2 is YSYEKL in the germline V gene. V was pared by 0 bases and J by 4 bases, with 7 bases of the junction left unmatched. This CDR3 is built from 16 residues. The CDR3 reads CASSQEDRGMRYEQYF. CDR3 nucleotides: TGCGCCAGCAGCCAAGAAGACAGGGGGATGAGGTACGAGCAGTACTTC.

CDR3 loop: CASQRRGQSSYNEQFF. The CDR3 bases are TGTGCCAGTCAGCGACGGGGACAGAGCTCCTACAATGAGCAGTTCTTC. The chain has TRBV7-9 and TRBJ2-1; 7 bases fit TRBD1. V was pared by 9 bases and J by 0 bases, with 11 bases of the junction left unmatched. CDR1 and CDR2 (germline): SEHNR, FQNEAQ (reference sequence). This CDR3 is 16 amino acids long. The full variable domain, completed using reference TRBV7-9 and TRBJ2-1, is DTGVSQNPRHKITKRGQNVTFRCDPISEHNRLYWYRQTLGQGPEFLTYFQNEAQLEKSRLLSDRFSAERPKGSFSTLEIQRTEQGDSAMYLCASQRRGQSSYNEQFFGPGTRLTVL.

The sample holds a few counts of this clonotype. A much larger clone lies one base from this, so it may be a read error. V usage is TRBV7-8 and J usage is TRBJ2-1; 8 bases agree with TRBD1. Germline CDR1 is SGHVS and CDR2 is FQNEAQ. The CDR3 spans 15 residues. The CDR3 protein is CASSVRTGPLDEQLF. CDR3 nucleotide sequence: TGTGCCAGCAGCGTTCGGACAGGGCCCCTCGATGAGCAGCTCTTC.

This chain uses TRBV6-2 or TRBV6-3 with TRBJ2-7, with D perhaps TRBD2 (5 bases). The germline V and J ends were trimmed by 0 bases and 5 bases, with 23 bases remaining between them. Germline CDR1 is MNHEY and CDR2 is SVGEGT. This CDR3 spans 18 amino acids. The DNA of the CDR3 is TGTGCCAGCAGTTACTCGAAGGTCCTCGGGGTCTCTTTCGACGAGCAGTACTTC. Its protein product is CASSYSKVLGVSFDEQYF.

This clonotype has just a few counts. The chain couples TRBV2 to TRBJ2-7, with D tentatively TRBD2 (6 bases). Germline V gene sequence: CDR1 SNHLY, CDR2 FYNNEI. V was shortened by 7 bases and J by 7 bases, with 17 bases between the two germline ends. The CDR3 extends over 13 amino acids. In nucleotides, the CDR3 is TGTGCCAGCACCATGGAGGGTATCGTAGAGCAGTACTTC. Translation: CASTMEGIVEQYF.

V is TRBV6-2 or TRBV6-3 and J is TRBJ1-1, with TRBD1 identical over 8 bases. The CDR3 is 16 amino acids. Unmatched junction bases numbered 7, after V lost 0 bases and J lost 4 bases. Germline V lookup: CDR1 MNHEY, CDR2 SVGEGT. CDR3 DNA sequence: TGTGCCAGCAGTTACTCTCCGGGGACAGGCGGCACTGAAGCTTTCTTT. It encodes CASSYSPGTGGTEAFF.